Listed below are T cell receptor beta chains from one sample, sequenced in a study of OX40 agonist ivuxolimab in advanced cancers. The assay was immunoSEQ multiplex PCR, and TCRdb's table has in-frame clones only and misses some. The sample carries around 80,000 clones, around 84% recorded once. The sample here was CD4+ or CD8+ T cells sorted from blood, taken in a trial of the OX40 agonist ivuxolimab. The receptors were gathered from an adult with an advanced solid tumor such as melanoma, head and neck, liver or kidney cancer. Each CDR3 is given with its conserved first and last residue. A D gene is named only where the DNA matches it firmly. Clone size appears in some rows only: once, few, many, or a class for an expanded clone.

j_call: TRBJ2-1; v_call: TRBV5-4; clone_size: .; d_call: TRBD2; cdr3_nt: TGTGCCAGCTCTAGCGGGGGAACCTACAATGAGCAGTTCTTC; cdr3_aa: CASSSGGTYNEQFF
j_call: TRBJ1-6; v_call: TRBV27; clone_size: .; d_call: .; cdr3_nt: TGTGCCAGCAGTATAAGGATGGGATATCCTTCACCCCTCCACTTT; cdr3_aa: CASSIRMGYPSPLHF
j_call: TRBJ2-2; v_call: TRBV7-2; clone_size: .; d_call: .; cdr3_nt: TGTGCCAGCAGCTCCTCACAGGGCCAATCTCCGAACACCGGGGAGCTGTTTTTT; cdr3_aa: CASSSSQGQSPNTGELFF
j_call: TRBJ1-1; v_call: TRBV29-1; clone_size: few; d_call: .; cdr3_nt: TGCAGCGTGCGTCGGACAGAACGCACTGAAGCTTTCTTT; cdr3_aa: CSVRRTERTEAFF
j_call: TRBJ1-5; v_call: TRBV27; clone_size: .; d_call: .; cdr3_nt: TGTGCCAGCAGTACCCGCAGCGACCCTCTTAGCAATCAGCCCCAGCATTTT; cdr3_aa: CASSTRSDPLSNQPQHF
j_call: TRBJ2-7; v_call: TRBV5-6; clone_size: .; d_call: .; cdr3_nt: TGTGCCAGCAGCTTCACAGGGAGAACGTCCTACGAGCAGTACTTC; cdr3_aa: CASSFTGRTSYEQYF
j_call: TRBJ2-3; v_call: TRBV7-8; clone_size: .; d_call: .; cdr3_nt: TGTGCCAGCAGCTTAGACAGGGGCACAGATACGCAGTATTTT; cdr3_aa: CASSLDRGTDTQYF
j_call: TRBJ2-1; v_call: TRBV27; clone_size: .; d_call: .; cdr3_nt: TGTGCCAGCAGTTCAGACGGGATTCCTCACAATGAGCAGTTCTTC; cdr3_aa: CASSSDGIPHNEQFF
j_call: TRBJ1-4; v_call: TRBV7-9; clone_size: .; d_call: .; cdr3_nt: TGTGCCAGCAGCTTAGTAGGGGGTCCGAGGGAAAAACTGTTTTTT; cdr3_aa: CASSLVGGPREKLFF
j_call: TRBJ1-5; v_call: TRBV6-6; clone_size: .; d_call: .; cdr3_nt: TGTGCCAGCAGTATACGACCCGATGTCGGTCAGCCCCAGCATTTT; cdr3_aa: CASSIRPDVGQPQHF
j_call: TRBJ2-7; v_call: TRBV11-2; clone_size: .; d_call: TRBD2; cdr3_nt: TGTGCCACGCGGCGGGGGGCCCTCTACGAGCAGTACTTC; cdr3_aa: CATRRGALYEQYF
j_call: TRBJ1-3; v_call: TRBV5-1; clone_size: .; d_call: TRBD1; cdr3_nt: TGCGCCAGCAGTTTGGCAGGGGGCGCCGGAAACACCATATATTTT; cdr3_aa: CASSLAGGAGNTIYF
j_call: TRBJ2-1; v_call: TRBV6-5; clone_size: .; d_call: TRBD2; cdr3_nt: TGTGCCAGCACCCAGGGAGGGAGCAATGAGCAGTTCTTC; cdr3_aa: CASTQGGSNEQFF
j_call: TRBJ1-3; v_call: TRBV5-5; clone_size: .; d_call: .; cdr3_nt: TGTGCCAGCAGCTTGCTGGCTACTGGAAACACCATATATTTT; cdr3_aa: CASSLLATGNTIYF
j_call: TRBJ1-5; v_call: TRBV18; clone_size: .; d_call: .; cdr3_nt: TGTGCCAGCTCACCGGAGGCAGGTAATGATCAGCCCCAGCATTTT; cdr3_aa: CASSPEAGNDQPQHF
j_call: TRBJ2-5; v_call: TRBV28; clone_size: .; d_call: .; cdr3_nt: TGTGCCAGCAGACCCGCACTGGGGGCTCGGACCCAGTACTTC; cdr3_aa: CASRPALGARTQYF
j_call: TRBJ2-4; v_call: TRBV5-4; clone_size: .; d_call: TRBD2; cdr3_nt: TGTGCCAGCAGCTTGGCTAGCGGGGGGAACATTCAGTACTTC; cdr3_aa: CASSLASGGNIQYF
j_call: TRBJ2-5; v_call: TRBV7-9; clone_size: .; d_call: .; cdr3_nt: TGTGCCGGAGGGGGCTCACTGGGAGAGACCCAGTACTTC; cdr3_aa: CAGGGSLGETQYF
j_call: TRBJ2-3; v_call: TRBV5-1; clone_size: .; d_call: .; cdr3_nt: TGCGCCAGCAGATTCACGACCCCCGATACGCAGTATTTT; cdr3_aa: CASRFTTPDTQYF
j_call: TRBJ1-6; v_call: TRBV9; clone_size: .; d_call: TRBD1; cdr3_nt: TGTGCCAGCAGCGAACACTCCGGGACAGGGGTTTCACCCCTCCACTTT; cdr3_aa: CASSEHSGTGVSPLHF
j_call: TRBJ2-7; v_call: TRBV28; clone_size: .; d_call: .; cdr3_nt: TGTGCCAGCAGTTTACCAGAGAGGGACGAGCAGTACTTC; cdr3_aa: CASSLPERDEQYF
j_call: TRBJ2-7; v_call: TRBV23-1; clone_size: .; d_call: .; cdr3_nt: TGCGCCACACCCCGGGACGGACAGTACGAGCAGTACTTC; cdr3_aa: CATPRDGQYEQYF
j_call: TRBJ1-1; v_call: TRBV19; clone_size: .; d_call: .; cdr3_nt: TGTGCCAGTAGTATGGGGAGGGACGAGGCGGGGACTGAAGCTTTCTTT; cdr3_aa: CASSMGRDEAGTEAFF
j_call: TRBJ2-3; v_call: TRBV5-6; clone_size: .; d_call: TRBD1; cdr3_nt: TGTGCCAGCAGCTTATTGGACAGGGACTCAGATACGCAGTATTTT; cdr3_aa: CASSLLDRDSDTQYF
j_call: TRBJ2-7; v_call: TRBV19; clone_size: .; d_call: TRBD1; cdr3_nt: TGTGCCAGTAGTATAAGGGGGCCCTACGAGCAGTACTTC; cdr3_aa: CASSIRGPYEQYF
j_call: TRBJ1-2; v_call: TRBV6-1; clone_size: .; d_call: .; cdr3_nt: TGTGCCAGCAGTGATAAGGGAGGGGCCGTCTATGGCTACACCTTC; cdr3_aa: CASSDKGGAVYGYTF
j_call: TRBJ2-5; v_call: TRBV5-1; clone_size: .; d_call: .; cdr3_nt: TGCGCCAGCAGGATCGGGACCAAACAAGAGACCCAGTACTTC; cdr3_aa: CASRIGTKQETQYF
j_call: TRBJ1-4; v_call: TRBV28; clone_size: .; d_call: .; cdr3_nt: TGTGCCAGCAACGGGCTTTTCGGGGAAAAACTGTTTTTT; cdr3_aa: CASNGLFGEKLFF
j_call: TRBJ1-1; v_call: TRBV7-3; clone_size: .; d_call: .; cdr3_nt: TGTGCCAGCAGCTCTAGGACGGACTCTGAAGCTTTCTTT; cdr3_aa: CASSSRTDSEAFF
j_call: TRBJ1-2; v_call: TRBV30; clone_size: .; d_call: .; cdr3_nt: TGTGCCTGGAGTGTAATGGCAGGGGTTGGCTACACCTTC; cdr3_aa: CAWSVMAGVGYTF
j_call: TRBJ1-5; v_call: TRBV30; clone_size: few; d_call: .; cdr3_nt: TGTGCCTGGAGTCAGACAGGAGGTCAGCCCCAGCATTTT; cdr3_aa: CAWSQTGGQPQHF
j_call: TRBJ1-1; v_call: TRBV5-1; clone_size: few; d_call: .; cdr3_nt: TGCGCCAGCAGCAACCAGGGGACCTACACTGAAGCTTTCTTT; cdr3_aa: CASSNQGTYTEAFF
j_call: TRBJ1-1; v_call: TRBV29-1; clone_size: .; d_call: TRBD1; cdr3_nt: TGCAGCGTCGCGGACAGGGTTGAAGCTTTCTTT; cdr3_aa: CSVADRVEAFF
j_call: TRBJ1-3; v_call: TRBV6-1; clone_size: .; d_call: .; cdr3_nt: TGTGCCAGCCTGCCCCGCGGTCTCCGAAACACCATATATTTT; cdr3_aa: CASLPRGLRNTIYF
j_call: TRBJ2-2; v_call: TRBV7-9; clone_size: .; d_call: .; cdr3_nt: TGTGCCAGCAGTACCCACAGGGTGACCGGGGAGCTGTTTTTT; cdr3_aa: CASSTHRVTGELFF
j_call: TRBJ1-1; v_call: TRBV4-2; clone_size: .; d_call: .; cdr3_nt: TGTGCCAGCAGCCAGGATCGACAGGTTAACACTGAAGCTTTCTTT; cdr3_aa: CASSQDRQVNTEAFF
j_call: TRBJ2-3; v_call: TRBV5-1; clone_size: .; d_call: .; cdr3_nt: TGCGCCAGCAGCTTGGCCGCGCGGGGCCCAGATACGCAGTATTTT; cdr3_aa: CASSLAARGPDTQYF
j_call: TRBJ2-3; v_call: TRBV4-1; clone_size: .; d_call: TRBD2; cdr3_nt: TGCGCCAGCAGCCAAGCTGGCGGGGGGGGCACAGATACGCAGTATTTT; cdr3_aa: CASSQAGGGGTDTQYF
j_call: TRBJ1-1; v_call: TRBV11-1; clone_size: once; d_call: .; cdr3_nt: TGTGCCAGCAGCTTGACCCGACGGGAGAACACTGAAGCTTTCTTT; cdr3_aa: CASSLTRRENTEAFF
j_call: TRBJ1-3; v_call: TRBV28; clone_size: .; d_call: .; cdr3_nt: TGTGCCAGCAGTTTAGAGGGGATGTTTTCTGGAAACACCATATATTTT; cdr3_aa: CASSLEGMFSGNTIYF
j_call: TRBJ2-7; v_call: TRBV19; clone_size: .; d_call: TRBD1; cdr3_nt: TGTGCCAGTAGTATCAAGGTGGCGGGACAGGGGGCCTACGAGCAGTACTTC; cdr3_aa: CASSIKVAGQGAYEQYF
j_call: TRBJ1-1; v_call: TRBV6-1; clone_size: .; d_call: .; cdr3_nt: TGTGCCAGCAGTGGGGTCAGGGGAGGGAGCACTGAAGCTTTCTTT; cdr3_aa: CASSGVRGGSTEAFF
j_call: TRBJ2-2; v_call: TRBV28; clone_size: once; d_call: TRBD1; cdr3_nt: TGTGCCAGCACCTTCCCTCCTCCGGGACAGGGAGCCGGGGAGCTGTTTTTT; cdr3_aa: CASTFPPPGQGAGELFF
j_call: TRBJ1-2; v_call: TRBV6-6; clone_size: .; d_call: .; cdr3_nt: TGTGCCAGCAGTTACTCTCTGTATCGGCAGGACTATGGCTACACCTTC; cdr3_aa: CASSYSLYRQDYGYTF
j_call: TRBJ1-1; v_call: TRBV7-9; clone_size: .; d_call: .; cdr3_nt: TGTGCCAGCATCCCGGGACAAGGAAACACTGAAGCTTTCTTT; cdr3_aa: CASIPGQGNTEAFF